This T cell receptor (beta chain) was sequenced for a study of T cell responses to AZD1222 COVID-19 vaccine. Clones were read by immunoSEQ multiplex PCR, and TCRdb kept only the in-frame ones, dropping some. Of some 160,000 clones in the sample, around 93% were seen once. The CDR3 is 17 amino acids. CDR1 and CDR2 (germline): LNHDA, SQIVND (reference sequence). V lost 5 bases, J lost 3 bases, and 22 bases lay in between. General observations from the study: Donors, mostly white British, included more females; clonal diversity was possibly underestimated. No day 14 peak samples; only post-peak repertoires were characterized.

On this clone itself: Its antigen is unidentified.

The sequencing here drew on peripheral blood, taken on day 0 of AZD1222 vaccination. This chain connects TRBV19 to TRBJ1-2; D not resolved. The TCR was taken from an adult in good health. The CDR3 region is CASSRDVIGLDDYGYTF. CDR3 nucleotide sequence: TGTGCCAGTAGTCGGGATGTCATCGGGTTGGATGACTATGGCTACACCTTC.